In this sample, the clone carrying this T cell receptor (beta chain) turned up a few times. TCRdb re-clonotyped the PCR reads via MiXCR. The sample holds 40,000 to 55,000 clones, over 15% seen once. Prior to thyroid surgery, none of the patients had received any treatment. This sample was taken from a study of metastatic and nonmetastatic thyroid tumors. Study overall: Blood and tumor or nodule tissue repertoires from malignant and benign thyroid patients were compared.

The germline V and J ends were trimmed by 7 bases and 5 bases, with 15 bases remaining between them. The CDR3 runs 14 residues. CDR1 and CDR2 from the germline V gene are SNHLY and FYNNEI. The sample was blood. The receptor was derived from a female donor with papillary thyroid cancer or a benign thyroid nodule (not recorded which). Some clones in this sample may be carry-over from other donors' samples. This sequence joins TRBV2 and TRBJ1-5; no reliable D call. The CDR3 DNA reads TGTGCCAGCACCGTCGGCCGAAACCATCAGCCCCAGCATTTT. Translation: CASTVGRNHQPQHF.